This TCR beta chain derives from a study of CD8+CD57+ T cells in acquired aplastic anemia. About the study: Sorted CD4+ and CD8+ cells yielded about 3 ug of DNA on average. For CD4+ cells, healthy donors had an average of roughly 11 million reads. Whole-study findings and limits: A significant difference in CD8+ Simpson's diversity between patients and controls was not found. Both patients and controls carried the same twenty-nine CD8+ CDR3 sequences.

Trimming cost V 7 bases and J 2 bases; bases outside gene matches: 10. From germline, CDR1 is MNHEY and CDR2 SVGEGT. This CDR3 contains 16 residues. Genomic DNA provided the template from which TCR beta VDJ and CDR3 profiles were obtained. Each CDR3 protein gets one entry after TCRdb re-called the reads with MiXCR. The sample has approximately 200,000 distinct CDR3 sequences; approximately 50% are singletons. As regards this clonotype: As yet, its antigen is unknown.

Sample: sorted CD4+, CD8+, or CD8+CD57+ T cells (not recorded which) from PBMCs. The receptor was isolated from a human donor in good health, serving as a control. This chain joins TRBV6-2 or TRBV6-3 and TRBJ2-7; 11 bases fit TRBD2. This CDR3 is CASKEAGTSGAYEQYF. CDR3 sequence (DNA): TGTGCCAGCAAGGAGGCCGGGACTAGCGGAGCCTACGAGCAGTACTTC.